This T cell receptor (beta chain) was recovered during a study of blood T cell repertoires in COVID-19 (dated by TCRdb to about 2020). The study in broad terms: Samples from collaborators originated in the United States, Italy and Spain and spanned both the acute and convalescent phases of COVID-19. The material from the prospective study consisted of cDNA or gDNA derived from T cells, B-cell-depleted T cells, or PBMCs. The dataset comprised deeply sampled blood TCRbeta repertoires from subjects exposed to, actively infected with, or recovered from COVID-19. The repertoires were made available in a free public database intended to serve as a resource for research on the immune response to SARS-CoV-2. Samples came from the ongoing ImmuneRACE study (first 160 participants) plus 1,254 subjects from 6 global collaborators. Nearly every sample came with metadata listing a de-identified subject ID, COVID-19 status, age in years and sex. Where HLA class I and class II types were available, the types were taken from metadata supplied by the sample provider, not from assay-based typing.

The study at large found these results: How much clinical and demographic metadata was included differed by source and by participant, and the metadata was provided uncurated.

For CDR1 and CDR2, the germline V gene lists SQVTM and ANQGSEA. After removal of 6 bases from V and 5 bases from J, the junction retains 9 bases not matched to a gene. CDR3 length: 13 amino acids, cysteine to phenylalanine. Only CDR3 DNA is held: 39 bases, read in frame from base 1. Note on this clone: The target of this receptor is not known. Qualities for individual bases were not recorded, and no much larger clone is one base off.

In Seattle, one collaborating source enrolled patients while the infection was active and tracked those patients longitudinally over the course of disease. The collaborating institutions used their own protocols to collect whole blood in K2EDTA tubes. For TCRbeta analysis, collaborators shipped samples in one of three forms: frozen whole blood, isolated PBMCs, or DNA extracted from either of those sample types. TCRbeta CDR3 regions were amplified from genomic DNA using the immunoSEQ Assay, a bias-controlled multiplex PCR. For the original study's pipeline: The number of nucleated cells in each sample was estimated from the amplification of reference gene primers within the assay. To quantify the absolute abundance of each unique TCRbeta CDR3 rearrangement, sequence reads were collapsed and filtered. For each sample, productive Simpson clonality was calculated as the square root of Simpson's diversity index over productive rearrangements. Held by TCRdb, this immuneACCESS table contains in-frame sequences only and omits some clones. Under half of the omission traces to an unresolved V gene where checked; the cause of the rest is unknown. Clonal size and the V and J genes are those of that table, whereas D and trimming came from the DNA. The sample yields over 150,000 clones; around 87% were counted once. The ten top clones hold roughly 0.58% of the sample.

This TCR was sampled from a man between 60 and 75 years old with COVID-19, enrolled during active disease. The specimen sequenced was peripheral blood. The V gene is TRBV29-1 and the J gene is TRBJ1-2; 7 bases in between match TRBD1. The DNA sequence is as follows: TGCAGCGTCCCGACAGGGTTGGGTTATGGCTACACCTTC. It translates as CSVPTGLGYGYTF.